This T cell receptor beta chain was identified in a study of T cell responses to AZD1222 COVID-19 vaccine. Overall study findings and caveats: Reportedly, close to half of spike-specific TCRs are directed against unmutated variant regions. Vaccine-associated CD4 TCRs spanned spike, dominant at 160-218 and 743-854. Baseline seropositives among AZD1222 recipients totaled only five to seven.

The J segment lost 3 bases and the V segment lost 6 bases, leaving 7 bases of the junction unmatched. Germline V gene sequence: CDR1 MNHEY, CDR2 SVGAGI. The CDR3 totals 15 residues. A remark on this clone: Its specificity is unknown.

Libraries were prepared by immunoSEQ multiplex PCR; TCRdb keeps only in-frame clonotypes and omits some of them. The sample records roughly 190,000 clones, 80% to 95% being singletons. This sample comprised peripheral blood, obtained 28 days after the second AZD1222 dose. The TCR was taken from an adult who received the AZD1222 COVID-19 vaccine. The V gene is TRBV6-5, the J gene TRBJ1-1; 10 nucleotides line up with TRBD1. Here the CDR3 reads CASSGQGGEDTEAFF. DNA for the CDR3: TGTGCCAGCAGCGGACAGGGGGGTGAGGACACTGAAGCTTTCTTT.